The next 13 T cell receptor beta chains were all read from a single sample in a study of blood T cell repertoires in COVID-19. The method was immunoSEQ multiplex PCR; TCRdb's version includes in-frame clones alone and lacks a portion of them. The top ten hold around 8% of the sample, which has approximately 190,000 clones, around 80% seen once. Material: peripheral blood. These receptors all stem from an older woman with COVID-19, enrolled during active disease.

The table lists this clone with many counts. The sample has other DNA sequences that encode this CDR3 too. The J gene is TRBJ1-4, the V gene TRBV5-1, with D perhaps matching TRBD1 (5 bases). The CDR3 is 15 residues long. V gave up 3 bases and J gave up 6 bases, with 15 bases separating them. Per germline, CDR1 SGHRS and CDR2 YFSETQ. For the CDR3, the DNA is TGCGCCAGCAGCTCCAGGGCCTCGATGGATGAAAAACTGTTTTTT. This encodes CASSSRASMDEKLFF.

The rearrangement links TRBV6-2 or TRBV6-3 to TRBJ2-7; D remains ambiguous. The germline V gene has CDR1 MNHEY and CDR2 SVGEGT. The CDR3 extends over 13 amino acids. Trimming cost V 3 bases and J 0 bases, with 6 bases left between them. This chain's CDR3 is CASSYSLSYEQYF. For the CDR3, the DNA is TGTGCCAGCAGTTATAGCCTCTCCTACGAGCAGTACTTC.

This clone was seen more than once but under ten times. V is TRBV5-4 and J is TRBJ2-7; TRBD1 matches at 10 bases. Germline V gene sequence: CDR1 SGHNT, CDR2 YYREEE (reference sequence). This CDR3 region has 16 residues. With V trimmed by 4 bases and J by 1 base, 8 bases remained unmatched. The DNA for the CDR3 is TGTGCCAGCAGCCCAGCCCGGGACAGGGGTTCCTACGAGCAGTACTTC. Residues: CASSPARDRGSYEQYF.

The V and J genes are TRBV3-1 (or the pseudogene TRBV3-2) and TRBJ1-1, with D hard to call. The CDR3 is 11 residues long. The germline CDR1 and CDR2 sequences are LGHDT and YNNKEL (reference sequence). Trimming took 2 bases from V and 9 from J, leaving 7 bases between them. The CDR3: CASSQKTQAFF. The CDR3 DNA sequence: TGTGCCAGCAGCCAAAAGACACAAGCTTTCTTT.

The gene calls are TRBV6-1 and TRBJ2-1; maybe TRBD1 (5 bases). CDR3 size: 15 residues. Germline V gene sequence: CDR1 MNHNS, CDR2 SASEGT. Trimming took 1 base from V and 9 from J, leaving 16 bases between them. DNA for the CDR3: TGTGCCAGCAGTGAAGGATTGGGGCTTAGGGGTGAGCAGTTCTTC. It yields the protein CASSEGLGLRGEQFF.

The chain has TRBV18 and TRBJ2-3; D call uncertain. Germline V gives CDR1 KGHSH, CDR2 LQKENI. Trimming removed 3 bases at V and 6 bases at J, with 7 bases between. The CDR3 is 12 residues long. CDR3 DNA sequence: TGTGCCAGCTCACCGGGCCTTGATACGCAGTATTTT. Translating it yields CASSPGLDTQYF.

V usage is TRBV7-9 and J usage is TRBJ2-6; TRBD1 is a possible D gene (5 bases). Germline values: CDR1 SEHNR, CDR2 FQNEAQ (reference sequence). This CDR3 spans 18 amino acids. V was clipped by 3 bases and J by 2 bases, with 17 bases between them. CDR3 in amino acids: CASSFVSLGAAGANVLTF. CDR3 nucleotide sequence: TGTGCCAGCAGCTTTGTTTCCTTAGGGGCGGCTGGGGCCAACGTCCTGACTTTC.

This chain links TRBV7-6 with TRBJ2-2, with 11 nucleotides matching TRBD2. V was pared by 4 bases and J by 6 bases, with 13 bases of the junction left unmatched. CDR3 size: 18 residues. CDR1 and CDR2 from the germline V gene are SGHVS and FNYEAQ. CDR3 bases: TGTGCCAGCAGCTCTTACGGGACTAGCGGTATTGTGTCCGGGGAGCTGTTTTTT. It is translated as CASSSYGTSGIVSGELFF.

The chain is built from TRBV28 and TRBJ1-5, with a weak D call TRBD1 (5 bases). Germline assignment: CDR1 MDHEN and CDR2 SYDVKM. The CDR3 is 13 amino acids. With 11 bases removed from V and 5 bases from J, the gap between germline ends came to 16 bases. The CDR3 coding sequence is TGTGCCTCCTACGGGGGACTGCATCAGCCCCAGCATTTT. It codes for CASYGGLHQPQHF.

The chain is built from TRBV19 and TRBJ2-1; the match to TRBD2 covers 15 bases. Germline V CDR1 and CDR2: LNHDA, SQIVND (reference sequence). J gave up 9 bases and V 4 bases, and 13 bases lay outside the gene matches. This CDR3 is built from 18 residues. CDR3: CASSNSPWTSGRAVEQFF. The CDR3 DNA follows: TGTGCCAGTAGTAATAGCCCTTGGACTAGCGGGAGGGCCGTTGAGCAGTTCTTC.

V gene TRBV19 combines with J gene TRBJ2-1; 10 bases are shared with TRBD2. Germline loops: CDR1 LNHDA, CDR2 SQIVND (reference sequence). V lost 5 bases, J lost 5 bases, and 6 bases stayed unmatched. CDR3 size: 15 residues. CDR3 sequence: CASSPSGRVHNEQFF. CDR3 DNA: TGTGCCAGTAGTCCGAGCGGGAGGGTCCACAATGAGCAGTTCTTC.

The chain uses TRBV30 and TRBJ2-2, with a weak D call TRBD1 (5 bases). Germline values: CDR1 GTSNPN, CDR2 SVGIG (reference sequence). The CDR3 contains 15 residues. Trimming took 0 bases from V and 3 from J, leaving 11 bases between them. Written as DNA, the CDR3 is TGTGCCTGGAGTGTAGGCAGGGTATACACCGGGGAGCTGTTTTTT. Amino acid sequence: CAWSVGRVYTGELFF.

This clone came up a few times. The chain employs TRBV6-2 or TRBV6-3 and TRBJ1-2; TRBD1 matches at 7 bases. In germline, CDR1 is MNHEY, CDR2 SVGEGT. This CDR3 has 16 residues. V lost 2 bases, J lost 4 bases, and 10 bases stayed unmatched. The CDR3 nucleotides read TGTGCCAGCAGTTACGCTTCCGGGACAGTTCTCTATGGCTACACCTTC. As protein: CASSYASGTVLYGYTF.